This T cell receptor (beta chain) originates from a study of technical replicates of blood from a few donors (dated by TCRdb to about 2017). The germline V gene yields SGDLS for CDR1 and YYNGEE for CDR2. The CDR3, from cysteine to phenylalanine, totals 18 residues. The only DNA kept is the CDR3, 54 bases in frame from the first base. Concerning this clone itself: The clone's antigen remains unknown. An end of the junction does not agree with germline; a read error may underlie this.

The library was generated by the immunoSEQ multiplex PCR assay. What TCRdb holds here is the immuneACCESS table cut down to in-frame rearrangements. Part of the clones is not present; checked against another copy, under half of the missing clones reflect an unresolved V gene, and the others are unexplained. The sample yields 80,000 to 95,000 clones; just over 95% were counted once. 0.31% of the sample is held by the ten biggest clonotypes. The chain was built from TRBV9 and TRBJ1-2; TRBD1 aligns with 8 central bases. This clonotype originated in a human donor in good health. Specimen: T cells isolated from PBMCs. The sequenced DNA is TGTGCCAGCACCGTAGCCGGGACAGGTGCCTCGGAGGACTATGGCTACACCTTC. Its protein product is CASTVAGTGASEDYGYTF.